This entry lists 19 T cell receptor beta chains sequenced from one sample in a study of T cell responses to AZD1222 COVID-19 vaccine. The data were produced by immunoSEQ multiplex PCR, yet TCRdb's version contains in-frame clones alone and is incomplete. Among approximately 180,000 clones listed, 88% were seen once. The input for sequencing was peripheral blood, taken on day 0 of AZD1222 vaccination. These receptors were obtained from an adult in good health.

V gene TRBV27 combines with J gene TRBJ1-6; no definite D call. V lost 6 bases and J 1 base, leaving 16 bases between the germline ends. CDR3 length: 17 amino acids. Germline V CDR1 and CDR2: MNHEY, SMNVEV (reference sequence). The CDR3 is CASSHKLVGSYNSPLHF. CDR3 nucleotide sequence: TGTGCCAGCAGCCACAAGCTAGTGGGTTCCTATAATTCACCCCTCCACTTT.

The chain links TRBV20-1 to TRBJ1-2, with a tentative D call TRBD1 (6 bases). The CDR3 has 11 amino acids. The germline gives CDR1 DFQATT, CDR2 SNEGSKA (reference sequence). Trimming removed 6 bases at V and 7 bases at J, with 12 bases between. This CDR3 reads CSAKDRFGYTF. The CDR3 bases are TGCAGTGCAAAGGACAGATTTGGCTACACCTTC.

The V and J genes are TRBV9 and TRBJ1-6; no clear D gene. V lost 4 bases to trimming and J lost 6 bases, with 5 bases between them. Germline V gene data show CDR1 as SGDLS and CDR2 as YYNGEE. The CDR3 loop spans 12 amino acids. In DNA, the CDR3 is TGTGCCAGCAGCCGAGGTAATTCACCCCTCCACTTT. As protein: CASSRGNSPLHF.

The rearrangement links TRBV30 to TRBJ2-2; 10 nucleotides match TRBD2. V lost 3 bases to trimming and J lost 3 bases; unmatched junction nucleotides: 10. The CDR3 has 17 amino acids. Looked up from germline, CDR1 is GTSNPN and CDR2 is SVGIG (reference sequence). For the CDR3, the DNA is TGTGCCTGGAGAGCAGCGGGGGGGCCGTGGGACACCGGGGAGCTGTTTTTT. Encoded protein: CAWRAAGGPWDTGELFF. Based on the CDR3 plus reference TRBV30 and TRBJ2-2, the full variable domain is SQTIHQWPATLVQPVGSPLSLECTVEGTSNPNLYWYRQAAGRGLQLLFYSVGIGQISSEVPQNLSASRPQDRQFILSSKKLLLSDSGFYLCAWRAAGGPWDTGELFFGEGSRLTVL.

The chain links TRBV4-3 to TRBJ2-5, with TRBD2 matching 8 bases. CDR3 length: 17 amino acids. Per the germline V gene, CDR1 is LGHNA and CDR2 is YSLEER. CDR3 in DNA: TGCCCCCCCCCTTGGGGGGGCGGGGGGCCGGCAGGGGAGACCCAGTACTTC. Protein: CPPPWGGGGPAGETQYF.

In its sample, this clone was seen once. The CDR3 DNA reads TGTGCCAGCAAAGGAGGTTCAGGGGTCGGCACTGAAGCTTTCTTT. This translates into CASKGGSGVGTEAFF. The chain combines TRBV2 with TRBJ1-1, with D possibly matching TRBD1 (6 bases). This CDR3 comprises 15 residues. Looked up from germline, CDR1 is SNHLY and CDR2 is FYNNEI. V was clipped by 7 bases and J by 4 bases, with 19 bases between them.

V usage is TRBV7-3 and J usage is TRBJ2-5; 7 bases are a match to TRBD2. With 0 bases clipped from V and 1 base from J, the junction kept 5 bases outside the gene matches. This CDR3 comprises 16 residues. CDR1 SGHTA and CDR2 FQGTGA come from the germline V gene. The CDR3 DNA follows: TGTGCCAGCAGCTTAACGGGAGGGGCCATCCAAGAGACCCAGTACTTC. Protein sequence: CASSLTGGAIQETQYF.

The rearrangement uses TRBV6-5 and TRBJ2-7; 10 bases fit TRBD1. This CDR3 is 15 amino acids long. Germline V gene data show CDR1 as MNHEY and CDR2 as SVGAGI. J lost 2 bases, V lost 8 bases, and 9 bases had no gene match. CDR3: CASASGTGVTYEQYF. DNA of the CDR3: TGTGCCAGCGCCTCCGGGACAGGGGTTACCTACGAGCAGTACTTC.

This clone appeared a single time. The chain links TRBV7-2 to TRBJ1-6; D not resolved. CDR1 SGHTA and CDR2 FQGNSA come from the germline V gene. V gave up 1 base and J gave up 6 bases, with 4 bases separating them. This CDR3 has 13 residues. The CDR3 is CASSLEINSPLHF. The CDR3 coding sequence is TGTGCCAGCAGCTTAGAAATTAATTCACCCCTCCACTTT.

V and J are TRBV6-5 and TRBJ2-7; no definite D call. Germline V gene lookup returns CDR1 MNHEY and CDR2 SVGAGI. The CDR3 contains 13 residues. With 11 bases removed from V and 3 bases from J, the gap between germline ends came to 17 bases. This CDR3 reads CAVSRGRRYEQYF. The CDR3 DNA reads as TGTGCCGTTTCCCGAGGACGGCGCTACGAGCAGTACTTC.

This chain connects TRBV27 to TRBJ2-2; D might be TRBD1 or TRBD2, each matching 6 bases. The V end was cut by 6 bases, the J end by 1 base, with 9 bases between. The germline V gene has CDR1 MNHEY and CDR2 SMNVEV (reference sequence). The CDR3 has 14 residues. This CDR3 reads CASRGGRNTGELFF. CDR3 DNA sequence: TGTGCCAGCAGAGGGGGGCGGAACACCGGGGAGCTGTTTTTT.

The chain has TRBV27 and TRBJ1-2; unclear D gene. The V end was cut by 11 bases, the J end by 8 bases, with 15 bases between. Germline assignment: CDR1 MNHEY and CDR2 SMNVEV (reference sequence). CDR3 size: 11 residues. CDR3 residues: CARVGLGGYTF. The CDR3 DNA follows: TGTGCCCGGGTCGGTCTCGGGGGCTACACCTTC.

This chain uses TRBV15 with TRBJ2-3, with D possibly being TRBD2 (6 bases). V was clipped by 8 bases and J by 1 base, with 10 bases between them. This CDR3 is 13 amino acids long. Germline V CDR1 and CDR2: LNHNV, YYDKDF (reference sequence). CDR3 residues: CATSREGTDTQYF. In DNA, the CDR3 is TGTGCCACCTCCAGGGAGGGCACAGATACGCAGTATTTT.

The J gene is TRBJ1-5, the V gene TRBV7-9; D is unclear. Per the germline V gene, CDR1 is SEHNR and CDR2 is FQNEAQ (reference sequence). CDR3 size: 15 residues. V gave up 0 bases and J gave up 3 bases, with 9 bases separating them. This CDR3 is CASSLAGRVNQPQHF. CDR3 in DNA: TGTGCCAGCAGCTTAGCAGGACGGGTCAATCAGCCCCAGCATTTT.

This clone appeared once. The chain combines TRBV7-9 with TRBJ2-5; D not certain. V dropped 6 bases and J dropped 2 bases, with 4 bases sitting between them. Germline V gene lookup returns CDR1 SEHNR and CDR2 FQNEAQ (reference sequence). The CDR3 is 11 residues long. The CDR3 bases are TGTGCCAGCAGGGGGCAAGAGACCCAGTACTTC. Translation: CASRGQETQYF.

This chain links TRBV28 with TRBJ2-1; weak D call: TRBD1 (5 bases). The V gene's germline CDR1 is MDHEN and CDR2 SYDVKM. The CDR3 is made up of 15 amino acids. Trimming removed 2 bases from V and 3 bases from J, with 11 bases in between. The CDR3 loop is CASSLGHVIYNEQFF. CDR3 in DNA: TGTGCCAGCAGTTTAGGACATGTGATCTACAATGAGCAGTTCTTC. Full variable domain (outside the CDR3, taken from reference TRBV28 and TRBJ2-1): DVKVTQSSRYLVKRTGEKVFLECVQDMDHENMFWYRQDPGLGLRLIYFSYDVKMKEKGDIPEGYSVSREKKERFSLILESASTNQTSMYLCASSLGHVIYNEQFFGPGTRLTVL.

This clone was counted once. A read error may account for a junction end that differs from germline. This sample also contains other DNA sequences that code for the same CDR3. CDR3 coding DNA: TGTGCCAGCAGCTTGAGGCAGAACTATGGCTACACCTTT. Translation gives CASSLRQNYGYTF. The J gene is TRBJ1-2, the V gene TRBV5-5; D gene unclear. This CDR3 has 13 residues. The germline gives CDR1 SGHKS, CDR2 YYEKEE (reference sequence).

The J gene is TRBJ2-7, the V gene TRBV2, with D unclear. Germline V gene sequence: CDR1 SNHLY, CDR2 FYNNEI. The CDR3 loop spans 14 amino acids. Deletions cut 1 base from V and 3 bases from J, with 10 bases between. The CDR3: CASSEGGTSYEQYF. DNA of the CDR3: TGTGCCAGCAGTGAAGGAGGTACGAGCTACGAGCAGTACTTC. The full variable domain, completed using reference TRBV2 and TRBJ2-7, is EPEVTQTPSHQVTQMGQEVILRCVPISNHLYFYWYRQILGQKVEFLVSFYNNEISEKSEIFDDQFSVERPDGSNFTLKIRSTKLEDSAMYFCASSEGGTSYEQYFGPGTRLTVT.

The genes are TRBV19 and TRBJ2-7; D tentatively reads TRBD1 or TRBD2 (5 bases each). CDR3 length: 13 residues. Trimming shortened V by 3 bases and J by 7 bases, and 13 bases separated the two germline ends. Looked up from germline, CDR1 is LNHDA and CDR2 is SQIVND (reference sequence). CDR3 sequence reads: CASSIRGPTEQYF. The CDR3, as DNA: TGTGCCAGTAGTATCCGGGGCCCAACAGAGCAGTACTTC.